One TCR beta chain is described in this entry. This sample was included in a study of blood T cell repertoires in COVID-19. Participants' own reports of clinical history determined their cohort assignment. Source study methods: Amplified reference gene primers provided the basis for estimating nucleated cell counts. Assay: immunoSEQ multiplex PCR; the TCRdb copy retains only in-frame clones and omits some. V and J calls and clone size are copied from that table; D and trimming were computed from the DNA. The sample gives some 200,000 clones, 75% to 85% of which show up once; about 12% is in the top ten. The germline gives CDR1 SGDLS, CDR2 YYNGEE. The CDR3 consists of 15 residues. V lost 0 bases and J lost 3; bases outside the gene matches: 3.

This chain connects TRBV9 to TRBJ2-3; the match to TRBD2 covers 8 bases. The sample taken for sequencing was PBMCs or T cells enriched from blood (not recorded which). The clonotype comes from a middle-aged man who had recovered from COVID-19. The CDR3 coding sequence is TGTGCCAGCAGCGTAGCCAGCGGGAGAACAGATACGCAGTATTTT. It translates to CASSVASGRTDTQYF.